A single sample gave rise to the 19 T cell receptor beta chains below, sequenced in a study of blood T cell repertoires in COVID-19. The assay was immunoSEQ multiplex PCR, and TCRdb's table has in-frame clones only and misses some. The sample holds approximately 200,000 clones, roughly 85% seen once. Sequencing was done on a sample of peripheral blood. Receptor source: a man aged 50 to 60 who had recovered from COVID-19.

The chain has TRBV5-1 and TRBJ2-2; 8 positions match TRBD1. With V trimmed by 7 bases and J by 6 bases, 5 bases remained unmatched. The CDR3 runs to 13 residues. Looked up from germline, CDR1 is SGHRS and CDR2 is YFSETQ. This CDR3 is CASEKQGAGELFF. CDR3 nucleotide sequence: TGCGCCAGCGAGAAACAGGGGGCCGGGGAGCTGTTTTTT.

V is TRBV7-9 and J is TRBJ2-7, with 9 nucleotides matching TRBD1. The CDR3 has 13 residues. Trimming removed 3 bases from V and 6 bases from J; junction bases left unmatched: 3. Per germline, CDR1 SEHNR and CDR2 FQNEAQ (reference sequence). CDR3 sequence: CASSLGTGSEQYF. Here the CDR3 DNA reads TGTGCCAGCAGCTTGGGGACAGGGAGCGAGCAGTACTTC. Full variable domain (remainder filled in from reference TRBV7-9 and TRBJ2-7): DTGVSQNPRHKITKRGQNVTFRCDPISEHNRLYWYRQTLGQGPEFLTYFQNEAQLEKSRLLSDRFSAERPKGSFSTLEIQRTEQGDSAMYLCASSLGTGSEQYFGPGTRLTVT.

The chain couples TRBV7-6 to TRBJ2-3, with unresolved D. CDR3 length equals 14 residues. Germline V gene sequence: CDR1 SGHVS, CDR2 FNYEAQ. Between the trimmed V and J ends, which lost 6 bases and 0 bases, there was a span of 10 bases. CDR3 nucleotides: TGTGCCAGCAGTTCTAGGTACAGCACAGATACGCAGTATTTT. It encodes CASSSRYSTDTQYF. The full variable domain, its missing parts supplied by reference TRBV7-6 and TRBJ2-3, is GAGVSQSPRYKVTKRGQDVALRCDPISGHVSLYWYRQALGQGPEFLTYFNYEAQQDKSGLPNDRFSAERPEGSISTLTIQRTEQRDSAMYRCASSSRYSTDTQYFGPGTRLTVL.

The chain uses TRBV28 and TRBJ1-2; 9 positions agree with TRBD1. The CDR3 length is 13 residues. Per germline, CDR1 MDHEN and CDR2 SYDVKM. The V segment lost 8 bases and the J segment 3 bases; nucleotides outside the gene matches: 4. The CDR3 region has the DNA TGTGCCAGCGGGACAGGGTGGGACTATGGCTACACCTTC. Translating gives CASGTGWDYGYTF.

The gene calls are TRBV18 and TRBJ1-1; perhaps TRBD1 as D (5 bases). V lost 0 bases and J 2 bases, leaving 10 bases between the germline ends. The CDR3 contains 15 residues. Germline loops: CDR1 KGHSH, CDR2 LQKENI. The CDR3 DNA reads TGTGCCAGCTCACCACCGAATGACAGAAACACTGAAGCTTTCTTT. Its protein is CASSPPNDRNTEAFF.

The gene calls are TRBV19 and TRBJ2-7; the match to TRBD1 covers 9 bases. Germline CDR1 LNHDA, CDR2 SQIVND (reference sequence). V lost 3 bases, J lost 3 bases, and 3 bases stayed unmatched. This CDR3 is 14 amino acids long. The CDR3 DNA follows: TGTGCCAGTAGTATCACGACAGGGGGCTACGAGCAGTACTTC. Protein product: CASSITTGGYEQYF.

The chain recombines TRBV7-2 with TRBJ2-7; tentative D call: TRBD1 (5 bases). In germline, CDR1 is SGHTA, CDR2 FQGNSA. The ends were cut back, 5 bases at V and 1 base at J, with 12 bases in the middle. This CDR3 spans 14 amino acids. The CDR3 loop reads CASSPRRTSYEQYF. CDR3 sequence (DNA): TGTGCCAGCAGCCCTAGGCGGACATCCTACGAGCAGTACTTC.

V and J are TRBV5-1 and TRBJ2-5, with 8 nucleotides matching TRBD1. Germline V gene sequence: CDR1 SGHRS, CDR2 YFSETQ. The CDR3 is made up of 16 amino acids. Trimming at V came to 4 bases and at J to 5 bases, leaving 13 bases not matched to a gene. Here the CDR3 DNA reads TGCGCCAGCAGCCCCGTGACAGGGGCGATTTCGGAGACCCAGTACTTC. Residues: CASSPVTGAISETQYF.

This chain links TRBV19 with TRBJ2-6; D is unclear. The CDR3 is 14 amino acids. The V end lost 7 bases, the J end lost 5 bases, and 12 bases lay between the germline ends. Per germline, CDR1 LNHDA and CDR2 SQIVND (reference sequence). The DNA for the CDR3 is TGTGCCAGTACCTTCACACGCAGGGCCAACGTCCTGACTTTC. Residues: CASTFTRRANVLTF.

The rearrangement links TRBV14 to TRBJ2-1, with TRBD2 matching 12 bases. This CDR3 is 14 amino acids long. From germline, CDR1 is SGHDN and CDR2 FVKESK. The ends lost 4 bases at V and 15 bases at J; junction bases unmatched: 10. The CDR3 bases are TGTGCCAGCAGCCTTCAGCCGGGACTAGCGGGCATGTTCTTC. This encodes CASSLQPGLAGMFF.

The rearrangement joins TRBV28 to TRBJ1-5, with no clear D. V was shortened by 6 bases and J by 6 bases, with 15 bases between the two germline ends. The CDR3 length is 14 residues. Germline assignment: CDR1 MDHEN and CDR2 SYDVKM. The CDR3 nucleotides are TGTGCCAGCAGCAAACCCCTGGCGGGTCAGCCCCAGCATTTT. Amino acid sequence: CASSKPLAGQPQHF.

V is TRBV15 and J is TRBJ2-7; 7 bases fit TRBD1. The CDR3 loop spans 15 amino acids. Losses at the gene ends were 0 bases for V and 2 bases for J; bases not matched to a gene: 4. Germline loops: CDR1 LNHNV, CDR2 YYDKDF (reference sequence). The CDR3 loop is CATSRELGQTYEQYF. The CDR3 DNA sequence: TGTGCCACCAGCAGAGAATTGGGACAGACCTACGAGCAGTACTTC.

As regards this clone: Different DNA sequences within this sample yield the same CDR3. V and J are TRBV28 and TRBJ2-1; 13 bases fit TRBD2. Germline trimming cut 5 bases from V and 6 bases from J; bases unmatched to any gene: 4. The CDR3 has 15 residues. Germline CDR1 MDHEN, CDR2 SYDVKM. CDR3 bases: TGTGCCAGCAGTCGAGGGACTAGCGGGACCAATGAGCAGTTCTTC. Protein: CASSRGTSGTNEQFF.

The table lists this clone with a count of one. V usage is TRBV27 and J usage is TRBJ2-7; the match to TRBD2 covers 9 bases. The length of the CDR3 is 16 residues. After removal of 1 base from V and 6 bases from J, the junction contained 10 bases not matched to a gene. From germline, CDR1 is MNHEY and CDR2 SMNVEV (reference sequence). CDR3 amino acids: CASSLYASGAIVEQYF. CDR3 DNA: TGTGCCAGCAGTTTATACGCTAGCGGGGCGATCGTCGAGCAGTACTTC.

This clone was seen a handful of times. The chain couples TRBV2 to TRBJ2-7; D may be TRBD2 (5 bases). The V and J ends lost 7 bases and 2 bases respectively, with 12 bases between them. The CDR3 covers 13 residues. Germline CDR1 SNHLY, CDR2 FYNNEI. CDR3: CASNPDFTYEQYF. The CDR3, as DNA: TGTGCCAGCAATCCGGACTTTACCTACGAGCAGTACTTC.

The chain combines TRBV7-6 with TRBJ2-2; 10 bases agree with TRBD2. The trim removed 1 base at V and 3 bases at J, leaving 5 bases unmatched. This CDR3 spans 17 amino acids. Germline CDR1 and CDR2: SGHVS and FNYEAQ. The DNA of the CDR3 is TGTGCCAGCAGCTTAGGGTTGCTAGCGGGAGACACCGGGGAGCTGTTTTTT. Its translation is CASSLGLLAGDTGELFF. The full variable domain, its missing parts supplied by reference TRBV7-6 and TRBJ2-2, is GAGVSQSPRYKVTKRGQDVALRCDPISGHVSLYWYRQALGQGPEFLTYFNYEAQQDKSGLPNDRFSAERPEGSISTLTIQRTEQRDSAMYRCASSLGLLAGDTGELFFGEGSRLTVL.

The genes are TRBV19 and TRBJ2-3; 9 bases agree with TRBD1. Germline CDR1 reads LNHDA; CDR2 reads SQIVND (reference sequence). The CDR3 length is 14 residues. The ends lost 6 bases at V and 0 bases at J; junction bases unmatched: 1. The DNA of the CDR3 is TGTGCCAGTAGCACAGGGGGCAGCACAGATACGCAGTATTTT. It codes for CASSTGGSTDTQYF.

This clone showed up just a few times. The chain is built from TRBV5-1 and TRBJ2-3; 13 nucleotides match TRBD2. Losses at the gene ends were 3 bases for V and 3 bases for J; bases not matched to a gene: 4. Germline CDR1 SGHRS, CDR2 YFSETQ. The CDR3 runs to 16 residues. CDR3 in DNA: TGCGCCAGCAGCTCACTAGCGGGAGGGCGTACAGATACGCAGTATTTT. It codes for CASSSLAGGRTDTQYF.

This chain links TRBV2 with TRBJ2-3, with no clear D. The CDR3 totals 15 residues. Trimming left V 9 bases short and J 0 bases short, with 16 bases between. The germline V gene encodes CDR1 SNHLY and CDR2 FYNNEI. For the CDR3, the DNA is TGTGCCAGTCGATCCGCCAGATCTAGCACAGATACGCAGTATTTT. Protein: CASRSARSSTDTQYF. The full variable domain, rest sourced from reference TRBV2 and TRBJ2-3, is EPEVTQTPSHQVTQMGQEVILRCVPISNHLYFYWYRQILGQKVEFLVSFYNNEISEKSEIFDDQFSVERPDGSNFTLKIRSTKLEDSAMYFCASRSARSSTDTQYFGPGTRLTVL.